The 28 T cell receptor beta chains presented below share a single source sample, sequenced in a study of blood T cell repertoires in COVID-19. The table came from immunoSEQ multiplex PCR; TCRdb's copy has only in-frame clones and leaves some out. The table records 300,000 to 400,000 clones, around 86% of them present only once. The sample consisted of peripheral blood. The receptors come from a woman aged 50 to 60 with COVID-19, enrolled during active disease.

V and J are TRBV30 and TRBJ1-2, with 7 bases lining up with TRBD1. The CDR3 is made up of 13 amino acids. Germline loops: CDR1 GTSNPN, CDR2 SVGIG (reference sequence). Trimming took 2 bases from V and 4 from J; bases not matched to a gene: 4. The CDR3 DNA reads as TGTGCCTGGAGTCAACAGGGGAGCTATGGCTACACCTTC. This encodes CAWSQQGSYGYTF.

CDR3 DNA sequence: TGCAGCGTTGCAGGGTATGTCACTGAAGCTTTCTTT. Encoded protein: CSVAGYVTEAFF. The chain has TRBV29-1 and TRBJ1-1; a possible D gene is TRBD1 (5 bases). V dropped 4 bases and J dropped 4 bases, with 10 bases sitting between them. Germline V lookup: CDR1 SQVTM, CDR2 ANQGSEA. CDR3 length equals 12 residues. Based on the CDR3 plus reference TRBV29-1 and TRBJ1-1, the full variable domain is SAVISQKPSRDICQRGTSLTIQCQVDSQVTMMFWYRQQPGQSLTLIATANQGSEATYESGFVIDKFPISRPNLTFSTLTVSNMSPEDSSIYLCSVAGYVTEAFFGQGTRLTVV.

The genes are TRBV6-5 and TRBJ2-1; D not resolved. CDR1 MNHEY and CDR2 SVGAGI come from the germline V gene. The CDR3 spans 15 residues. Trimming stripped 7 bases from V and 6 bases from J, with 19 bases between. CDR3 amino acids: CASTARAPRSNEQFF. For the CDR3, the DNA is TGTGCCAGCACCGCTCGCGCCCCCAGGTCCAATGAGCAGTTCTTC.

This chain uses TRBV11-2 with TRBJ2-1; 9 bases line up with TRBD1. CDR3 size: 15 residues. Losses at the gene ends were 1 base for V and 10 bases for J; bases not matched to a gene: 8. Germline V gives CDR1 SGHAT, CDR2 FQNNGV. The CDR3 DNA reads TGTGCCAGCAGCTTAGCCCGGGACAGGGTCTTAGAGCAGTTCTTC. Protein product: CASSLARDRVLEQFF.

The rearrangement joins TRBV3-1 (or the pseudogene TRBV3-2) to TRBJ2-2, with a possible D match to TRBD2 (5 bases). Germline assignment: CDR1 LGHDT and CDR2 YNNKEL (reference sequence). The CDR3 is made up of 17 amino acids. Trimming removed 0 bases at V and 4 bases at J, with 15 bases between. This CDR3 reads CASSQEALVGLTGELFF. The CDR3, as DNA: TGTGCCAGCAGCCAAGAAGCGTTGGTCGGACTCACCGGGGAGCTGTTTTTT.

The chain employs TRBV27 and TRBJ1-1; 7 bases are shared with TRBD1. Germline V gene lookup returns CDR1 MNHEY and CDR2 SMNVEV (reference sequence). This CDR3 has 15 residues. V shed 4 bases, J shed 2 bases, and the junction held 7 bases outside the gene matches. The CDR3 protein is CASSYRGRLNTEAFF. Here the CDR3 DNA reads TGTGCCAGCAGTTATAGGGGGCGACTAAACACTGAAGCTTTCTTT.

The V and J genes are TRBV3-1 (or the pseudogene TRBV3-2) and TRBJ2-1; TRBD2 matches 9 bases. V gave up 0 bases and J gave up 1 base; unmatched junction bases: 7. CDR3 size: 18 residues. Germline V CDR1 and CDR2: LGHDT, YNNKEL (reference sequence). The CDR3 here is CASSQERASGISYNEQFF. The CDR3 nucleotides read TGTGCCAGCAGCCAAGAAAGGGCTAGCGGGATATCCTACAATGAGCAGTTCTTC.

The rearrangement joins TRBV5-4 to TRBJ1-1; 7 nucleotides agree with TRBD1. The CDR3 has 15 residues. From germline, CDR1 is SGHNT and CDR2 YYREEE (reference sequence). With V trimmed by 2 bases and J by 2 bases, 6 bases remained unmatched. The CDR3: CASSFTRQGNTEAFF. The CDR3 bases are TGTGCCAGCAGCTTTACACGACAGGGAAACACTGAAGCTTTCTTT.

A few counts support this clone. CDR3 coding DNA: TGTGCCAGCAGTTTATTGCGACAGGGGTCTAATGAAAAACTGTTTTTT. It codes for CASSLLRQGSNEKLFF. This chain connects TRBV28 to TRBJ1-4; TRBD1 agrees at 8 bases. V lost 1 base, J lost 3 bases, and 4 bases stayed unmatched. Germline V CDR1 and CDR2: MDHEN, SYDVKM. The CDR3 length is 16 residues.

The chain uses TRBV5-1 and TRBJ1-4; TRBD1 might be the D (5 bases). Germline V gene data show CDR1 as SGHRS and CDR2 as YFSETQ. V was clipped by 4 bases and J by 3 bases, with 10 bases between them. The CDR3 sequence is 14 residues long. The CDR3 region has the DNA TGCGCCAGCAGCCTCACAGGATCTAATGAAAAACTGTTTTTT. Translation gives CASSLTGSNEKLFF.

There are a few counts of this clone. V and J are TRBV29-1 and TRBJ1-1; 8 bases agree with TRBD1. This CDR3 is 15 amino acids long. The trim removed 6 bases at V and 4 bases at J, leaving 13 bases unmatched. The germline V gene has CDR1 SQVTM and CDR2 ANQGSEA. Written as DNA, the CDR3 is TGCAGCGTCGAAAACCCGACAGGGGTGGGCACTGAAGCTTTCTTT. Translation gives CSVENPTGVGTEAFF.

The V gene is TRBV30, the J gene TRBJ2-2; 8 nucleotides align to TRBD1. V gave up 0 bases and J gave up 5 bases; unmatched junction bases: 5. This CDR3 comprises 15 residues. Germline assignment: CDR1 GTSNPN and CDR2 SVGIG (reference sequence). The CDR3 bases are TGTGCCTGGAGTGTACAGGGGGGAAGAACCGGGGAGCTGTTTTTT. Protein product: CAWSVQGGRTGELFF.

V gene TRBV18 combines with J gene TRBJ1-2, with 10 bases fitting TRBD1. Germline assignment: CDR1 KGHSH and CDR2 LQKENI. There are 13 residues in the CDR3. J was trimmed by 6 bases and V by 3 bases; bases with no gene match: 1. CDR3: CASSPDRGDGYTF. In DNA form, the CDR3 reads TGTGCCAGCTCACCGGACAGGGGGGATGGCTACACCTTC.

The chain links TRBV6-5 to TRBJ1-1; 10 bases are shared with TRBD1. The V gene end was trimmed by 8 bases and the J gene end by 3 bases; junction bases not matched to a gene: 3. The CDR3 covers 13 residues. From germline, CDR1 is MNHEY and CDR2 SVGAGI. DNA of the CDR3: TGTGCCAGCCAAGACAGGGGGCACACTGAAGCTTTCTTT. Protein sequence: CASQDRGHTEAFF.

CDR3 sequence (DNA): TGTGCCAGCAGCCCCCGGACAGGGGGCCCTCGACAGCCCCAGCATTTT. Translation: CASSPRTGGPRQPQHF. V is TRBV5-8 and J is TRBJ1-5, with 11 positions matching TRBD1. J gave up 7 bases and V 4 bases, and 10 bases lay outside the gene matches. Germline loops: CDR1 SGHTS, CDR2 YDEGEE. This CDR3 comprises 16 residues.

The CDR3 DNA reads as TGTGCCAGCAGTGAATACGCACTAGCGGGACGGGAGCAGTACTTC. This translates into CASSEYALAGREQYF. V is TRBV25-1 and J is TRBJ2-7, with 10 bases identical to TRBD2. The CDR3 runs 15 residues. V shed 0 bases and J 7 bases; nucleotides not matched to a gene: 6. Germline V gene lookup returns CDR1 MGHDK and CDR2 SYGVNS.

The rearrangement uses TRBV2 and TRBJ1-5; no clear D. Germline lookup yields CDR1 SNHLY and CDR2 FYNNEI. The germline V and J ends were trimmed by 7 bases and 6 bases, with 10 bases remaining between them. This CDR3 has 12 residues. This chain's CDR3 is CASTGDSQPQHF. The CDR3 region has the DNA TGTGCCAGCACCGGGGATAGTCAGCCCCAGCATTTT.

This chain joins TRBV5-1 and TRBJ2-7; 8 bases line up with TRBD1. With V trimmed by 3 bases and J by 1 base, 6 bases remained unmatched. This CDR3 region has 15 residues. Germline V gives CDR1 SGHRS, CDR2 YFSETQ. CDR3 in DNA: TGCGCCAGCAGCTACGGACAGGGTAGTTCCTACGAGCAGTACTTC. This encodes CASSYGQGSSYEQYF.

The V and J genes are TRBV5-1 and TRBJ2-7, with TRBD2 identical over 7 bases. Trimming removed 4 bases from V and 0 bases from J; junction bases left unmatched: 4. The CDR3 covers 14 residues. CDR1 is SGHRS and CDR2 is YFSETQ in the germline V gene. CDR3 in DNA: TGCGCCAGCAGCACCACTAGCGACTCCTACGAGCAGTACTTC. This translates into CASSTTSDSYEQYF.

About this clone itself: Distinct nucleotide sequences in the sample also encode this CDR3. The V call is TRBV3-1 (or the pseudogene TRBV3-2), the J call TRBJ1-1, with D possibly matching TRBD1 (5 bases). Germline lookup yields CDR1 LGHDT and CDR2 YNNKEL (reference sequence). V lost 1 base and J lost 8, with 5 bases in between. This CDR3 spans 11 amino acids. The CDR3 coding sequence is TGTGCCAGCAGCCAAGGGACAGAAGCTTTCTTT. Protein: CASSQGTEAFF.

This clone turned up a few times. J is TRBJ1-6 and V is TRBV11-1; D perhaps matches TRBD1 (6 bases). V lost 2 bases to trimming and J lost 6 bases, with 11 bases between them. The germline V gene has CDR1 SGHAT and CDR2 FQDESV (reference sequence). The CDR3 sequence is 15 residues long. CDR3 sequence (DNA): TGTGCCAGCAGCTTACGTGGACAGAGTAATTCACCCCTCCACTTT. Its protein is CASSLRGQSNSPLHF. Based on the CDR3 plus reference TRBV11-1 and TRBJ1-6, the full variable domain is EAEVAQSPRYKITEKSQAVAFWCDPISGHATLYWYRQILGQGPELLVQFQDESVVDDSQLPKDRFSAERLKGVDSTLKIQPAELGDSAMYLCASSLRGQSNSPLHFGNGTRLTVT.

The rearrangement uses TRBV5-1 and TRBJ2-1; 9 bases are a match to TRBD2. Germline V gene lookup returns CDR1 SGHRS and CDR2 YFSETQ. This CDR3 contains 14 residues. The junction had 15 bases not matched to a gene; V was cut back by 5 bases and J by 15 bases. The CDR3 DNA sequence: TGCGCCAGCAGAGCCGGGGTAGCGGGAGAGAAACCGTTCTTC. Its translation: CASRAGVAGEKPFF.

The J gene is TRBJ1-6, the V gene TRBV25-1, with TRBD1 matching 8 bases. The CDR3 is made up of 17 amino acids. CDR1 is MGHDK and CDR2 is SYGVNS in the germline V gene. V lost 6 bases to trimming and J lost 0 bases; unmatched junction nucleotides: 7. CDR3 DNA sequence: TGTGCCAGCAGGAACCACAGGGGGGGCTCCTATAATTCACCCCTCCACTTT. Translation gives CASRNHRGGSYNSPLHF.

This clone turned up a few times. V and J are TRBV11-3 and TRBJ2-5, with D possibly being TRBD2 (6 bases). CDR1 is SGHNT, CDR2 YENEEA, per germline. This CDR3 contains 15 residues. V gave up 0 bases and J gave up 5 bases, with 13 bases separating them. The CDR3 loop reads CASSLEGLEGETQYF. The CDR3 coding sequence is TGTGCCAGCAGCTTAGAGGGGTTGGAGGGTGAGACCCAGTACTTC.

This clone occurred once. This chain uses TRBV6-5 with TRBJ2-5, with unresolved D. Trimming pared 2 bases from V and 1 base from J, leaving 8 bases between. This CDR3 has 14 residues. Germline CDR1 reads MNHEY; CDR2 reads SVGAGI. CDR3 in amino acids: CASSYQAGQETQYF. CDR3 DNA sequence: TGTGCCAGCAGTTACCAGGCAGGCCAAGAGACCCAGTACTTC.

This chain joins TRBV11-2 and TRBJ2-7; D perhaps matches TRBD2 (7 bases). CDR3 length equals 14 residues. CDR1 and CDR2 from the germline V gene are SGHAT and FQNNGV. Trimming cost V 8 bases and J 5 bases, with 19 bases left between them. CDR3 coding DNA: TGTGCCAGCCGAGGGGGAGGGGCTCGCGACGAGCAGTACTTC. Translating gives CASRGGGARDEQYF.

The J gene is TRBJ2-5, the V gene TRBV21-1; TRBD2 is taken as the D call from the table, unchecked against the DNA. TRBV21-1 is annotated as a pseudogene. The CDR3 is made up of 17 amino acids. The CDR3 DNA follows: TGTGCCAGCAGCAAAGCCAATCAGGACTTGGGACAAGAGACCCAGTACTTC. As protein: CASSKANQDLGQETQYF.

This chain connects TRBV27 to TRBJ1-1; tentatively, D is TRBD1 (5 bases). From germline, CDR1 is MNHEY and CDR2 SMNVEV (reference sequence). The CDR3 totals 16 residues. The V end was cut by 3 bases, the J end by 1 base, with 15 bases between. The CDR3 reads CASSFGGALGNTEAFF. CDR3 DNA: TGTGCCAGCAGTTTTGGCGGGGCGTTAGGGAACACTGAAGCTTTCTTT.